These 24 T cell receptor beta chains were sequenced from one sample in a study of cytomegalovirus exposure and HLA in healthy donors. The PCR ran on 60 Vbeta and 13 Jbeta primers. Here immunoSEQ multiplex PCR was the method, and the copy in TCRdb shows in-frame clones only, minus some. The sample has 210,000 or so clones; over 65% are singletons. Sequences were obtained from PBMCs. The source is a man aged 18 to 29 in good health and CMV-seronegative.

The chain combines TRBV29-1 with TRBJ2-1; D is possibly TRBD1 (6 bases). The length of the CDR3 is 17 residues. Trimming pared 7 bases from V and 5 bases from J, leaving 27 bases between. The V gene's germline CDR1 is SQVTM and CDR2 ANQGSEA. The chain's CDR3 is CSAAPMRVQRTDNEQFF. In DNA, the CDR3 is TGCAGCGCCGCCCCGATGAGGGTACAGCGGACAGACAATGAGCAGTTCTTC.

This clone has only a few counts. The genes are TRBV7-8 and TRBJ2-1; tentative D call: TRBD2 (8 bases). This CDR3 is 13 amino acids long. Germline assignment: CDR1 SGHVS and CDR2 FQNEAQ. Trimming removed 9 bases from V and 9 bases from J, with 18 bases in between. In DNA, the CDR3 is TGTGCCAGTGAGGGGGCGGGAGGAAGTGAGCAGTTCTTC. The encoded protein is CASEGAGGSEQFF.

The V call is TRBV4-1, the J call TRBJ2-1, with a tentative D call TRBD2 (6 bases). CDR1 and CDR2 from the germline V gene are MGHRA and YSYEKL. This CDR3 is built from 17 residues. V was cut by 0 bases and J by 0 bases, with 12 bases left in between. The CDR3 here is CASSQEDHGSSYNEQFF. The CDR3 DNA follows: TGCGCCAGCAGCCAAGAAGACCACGGGAGCTCCTACAATGAGCAGTTCTTC.

This chain joins TRBV29-1 and TRBJ2-7, with 8 bases that match TRBD2. V shed 4 bases and J 6 bases; nucleotides not matched to a gene: 14. The CDR3 is 15 amino acids. CDR1 is SQVTM and CDR2 is ANQGSEA in the germline V gene. This chain's CDR3 is CSVALGGTSRSEQYF. DNA for the CDR3: TGCAGCGTTGCCCTCGGGGGGACTAGTCGTTCCGAGCAGTACTTC.

As concerns this clone: At one boundary the junction diverges from the germline segment, which might be a read error. The chain combines TRBV2 with TRBJ1-2; TRBD1 matches 10 bases. CDR3 size: 15 residues. Germline CDR1 SNHLY, CDR2 FYNNEI. The CDR3 spells CASRGGTGVNHGYTF. The DNA for the CDR3 is TGTGCCAGCAGGGGCGGGACAGGGGTTAACCATGGCTACACCTTC.

This clone has just one count. The chain joins TRBV19 to TRBJ1-2; tentative D call: TRBD1 (6 bases). CDR3 length equals 13 residues. With 1 base removed from V and 7 bases from J, the gap between germline ends came to 10 bases. Germline V lookup: CDR1 LNHDA, CDR2 SQIVND (reference sequence). The CDR3 is CASSIVGGPGYTF. CDR3 DNA: TGTGCCAGTAGTATAGTAGGGGGTCCTGGCTACACCTTC.

This CDR3 is CASSEGFTEAFF. For the CDR3, the DNA is TGTGCCAGTAGTGAGGGATTCACTGAAGCTTTCTTT. V is TRBV19 and J is TRBJ1-1; D is uncertain. Looked up from germline, CDR1 is LNHDA and CDR2 is SQIVND (reference sequence). The length of the CDR3 is 12 residues. Trimming pared 5 bases from V and 4 bases from J, leaving 8 bases between.

This clone was counted only a few times. This chain links TRBV6-6 with TRBJ2-1; D is unclear. The germline V gene has CDR1 MNHNY and CDR2 SVGAGI (reference sequence). This CDR3 region has 16 residues. V dropped 6 bases and J dropped 6 bases, with 21 bases sitting between them. CDR3 sequence reads: CASRSPGIAVRNEQFF. The CDR3 DNA is TGTGCCAGCAGGTCCCCCGGAATAGCTGTCCGCAATGAGCAGTTCTTC.

V gene TRBV5-1 combines with J gene TRBJ2-2; 7 positions agree with TRBD2. CDR1 and CDR2 (germline): SGHRS, YFSETQ. After removal of 0 bases from V and 5 bases from J, the junction contained 4 bases not matched to a gene. This CDR3 contains 15 residues. The CDR3 DNA follows: TGCGCCAGCAGCTTGGAGCGGGATGGGACCGGGGAGCTGTTTTTT. Its translation is CASSLERDGTGELFF.

The genes are TRBV2 and TRBJ2-5, with 12 positions matching TRBD2. The ends lost 6 bases at V and 4 bases at J; junction bases unmatched: 6. The CDR3 sequence is 15 residues long. Germline CDR1 is SNHLY and CDR2 is FYNNEI. The CDR3 sequence is CASRLTSGSPETQYF. The CDR3 coding sequence is TGTGCCAGCAGGTTGACTAGCGGGAGCCCAGAGACCCAGTACTTC.

The genes are TRBV5-1 and TRBJ1-1, with a possible D match to TRBD1 (5 bases). Germline CDR1 and CDR2: SGHRS and YFSETQ. Deletions cut 6 bases from V and 1 base from J, with 16 bases between. This CDR3 has 15 residues. The CDR3 protein is CASNLLGRANTEAFF. CDR3 DNA: TGCGCCAGCAACCTATTGGGGCGTGCGAACACTGAAGCTTTCTTT. Drawing the rest from reference TRBV5-1 and TRBJ1-1, the complete variable domain is KAGVTQTPRYLIKTRGQQVTLSCSPISGHRSVSWYQQTPGQGLQFLFEYFSETQRNKGNFPGRFSGRQFSNSRSEMNVSTLELGDSALYLCASNLLGRANTEAFFGQGTRLTVV.

The chain is built from TRBV2 and TRBJ2-1, with 7 nucleotides matching TRBD2. Germline loops: CDR1 SNHLY, CDR2 FYNNEI. V gave up 4 bases and J gave up 1 base; unmatched junction bases: 4. The CDR3 is 15 residues long. The CDR3, as DNA: TGTGCCAGCAGTGGGGCTAGCGGTTCCTACAATGAGCAGTTCTTC. Translation gives CASSGASGSYNEQFF. Full variable domain (outside the CDR3, taken from reference TRBV2 and TRBJ2-1): EPEVTQTPSHQVTQMGQEVILRCVPISNHLYFYWYRQILGQKVEFLVSFYNNEISEKSEIFDDQFSVERPDGSNFTLKIRSTKLEDSAMYFCASSGASGSYNEQFFGPGTRLTVL.

This clone was seen only once. The chain combines TRBV7-2 with TRBJ2-3; D perhaps matches TRBD1 (5 bases). V lost 5 bases and J 5 bases, leaving 8 bases between the germline ends. CDR1 is SGHTA and CDR2 is FQGNSA in the germline V gene. The CDR3 has 12 amino acids. In DNA form, the CDR3 reads TGTGCCAGCAGCCGGCAGGGAGATACGCAGTATTTT. Translated, it gives CASSRQGDTQYF.

The chain links TRBV6-5 to TRBJ1-2; D perhaps matches TRBD1 (6 bases). CDR1 is MNHEY, CDR2 SVGAGI, per germline. V was cut by 3 bases and J by 3 bases, with 11 bases left in between. The CDR3 runs 14 residues. DNA of the CDR3: TGTGCCAGCAGTTATAGGGACACCCACTATGGCTACACCTTC. Amino acids: CASSYRDTHYGYTF.

The chain uses TRBV10-1 and TRBJ2-2, with 11 bases identical to TRBD2. V gave up 6 bases and J gave up 1 base; unmatched junction bases: 10. Germline CDR1 WNHNN, CDR2 SYGVQD (reference sequence). The CDR3 is made up of 18 amino acids. The CDR3 spells CASRATGTSGGNTGELFF. CDR3 nucleotide sequence: TGCGCCAGCAGGGCCACCGGGACTAGCGGAGGGAACACCGGGGAGCTGTTTTTT.

The rearrangement joins TRBV9 to TRBJ1-4; D is perhaps TRBD1 (6 bases). Trimming removed 3 bases from V and 8 bases from J, with 17 bases in between. This CDR3 has 15 residues. In germline, CDR1 is SGDLS, CDR2 YYNGEE. CDR3 sequence (DNA): TGTGCCAGCAGCGGAGGGGGAAGGGATGGGGAAAAACTGTTTTTT. As protein: CASSGGGRDGEKLFF. The variable domain in full, with the rest retrieved from reference TRBV9 and TRBJ1-4, is DSGVTQTPKHLITATGQRVTLRCSPRSGDLSVYWYQQSLDQGLQFLIQYYNGEERAKGNILERFSAQQFPDLHSELNLSSLELGDSALYFCASSGGGRDGEKLFFGSGTQLSVL.

This clone has a single count. The chain joins TRBV18 to TRBJ2-3; 9 nucleotides match TRBD2. V lost 0 bases and J lost 5; bases outside the gene matches: 6. This CDR3 comprises 16 residues. The germline V gene encodes CDR1 KGHSH and CDR2 LQKENI. The CDR3 is CASSPPGSGRRDTQYF. Written as DNA, the CDR3 is TGTGCCAGCTCACCACCAGGTAGCGGGAGACGAGATACGCAGTATTTT.

The chain recombines TRBV28 with TRBJ1-1; TRBD1 matches 11 bases. CDR3 size: 15 residues. Germline V gene lookup returns CDR1 MDHEN and CDR2 SYDVKM. The ends lost 4 bases at V and 1 base at J; junction bases unmatched: 2. The CDR3 spells CASSSGQGANTEAFF. In nucleotides, the CDR3 is TGTGCCAGCAGTTCTGGACAGGGGGCGAACACTGAAGCTTTCTTT.

The J gene is TRBJ2-3, the V gene TRBV5-4; D is perhaps TRBD2 (5 bases). Trimming took 4 bases from V and 1 from J, leaving 13 bases between them. Germline V gene data show CDR1 as SGHNT and CDR2 as YYREEE (reference sequence). This CDR3 comprises 15 residues. CDR3 nucleotides: TGTGCCAGCAGCCTCAGGACTGGGGGCACAGATACGCAGTATTTT. Protein: CASSLRTGGTDTQYF.

The V and J genes are TRBV5-1 and TRBJ2-7; TRBD2 matches 7 bases. The V gene end was trimmed by 5 bases and the J gene end by 3 bases; junction bases not matched to a gene: 11. This CDR3 contains 15 residues. The V gene's germline CDR1 is SGHRS and CDR2 YFSETQ. The CDR3, as DNA: TGCGCCAGCAGGAGGGAGGGGCAGGGCAACTACGAGCAGTACTTC. This sequence encodes CASRREGQGNYEQYF.

V is TRBV11-3 and J is TRBJ2-7; possible D gene TRBD2, 7 bases. The CDR3 has 16 residues. From germline, CDR1 is SGHNT and CDR2 YENEEA. Between the trimmed V and J ends, which lost 1 base and 6 bases, there was a span of 19 bases. This CDR3 is CASSLGGGTVGSEQYF. The CDR3 nucleotides are TGTGCCAGCAGCTTAGGGGGGGGCACAGTGGGCAGCGAGCAGTACTTC. Looking up the rest from reference TRBV11-3 and TRBJ2-7 gives the full variable domain: EAGVVQSPRYKIIEKKQPVAFWCNPISGHNTLYWYLQNLGQGPELLIRYENEEAVDDSQLPKDRFSAERLKGVDSTLKIQPAELGDSAVYLCASSLGGGTVGSEQYFGPGTRLTVT.

The rearrangement links TRBV28 to TRBJ2-7; maybe TRBD2 (5 bases). The CDR3 length is 16 residues. V gave up 7 bases and J gave up 0 bases, with 19 bases separating them. CDR1 and CDR2 (germline): MDHEN, SYDVKM. For the CDR3, the DNA is TGTGCCAGCACCGACCTCCCCCGTCGGGACTCCTACGAGCAGTACTTC. Translated: CASTDLPRRDSYEQYF.

V and J are TRBV13 and TRBJ1-5; no reliable D call. Trimming removed 0 bases at V and 7 bases at J, with 10 bases between. CDR1 is PRHDT, CDR2 FYEKMQ, per germline (reference sequence). CDR3 size: 14 residues. This CDR3 reads CASSLGDTEQPQHF. The CDR3 DNA reads as TGTGCCAGCAGCTTAGGAGATACGGAGCAGCCCCAGCATTTT.

V usage is TRBV7-9 and J usage is TRBJ2-7, with D possibly TRBD1 on 6 matching bases. The V gene's germline CDR1 is SEHNR and CDR2 FQNEAQ (reference sequence). This CDR3 is built from 13 residues. Trimming shortened V by 5 bases and J by 4 bases, and 12 bases separated the two germline ends. Written as DNA, the CDR3 is TGTGCCAGCAGCCGTCTAACAGGGTACGAGCAGTACTTC. This sequence encodes CASSRLTGYEQYF.